These 30 T cell receptor beta chains were all obtained from the same sample, sequenced in a study of shared clonotypes between healthy human individuals. Assay used: immunoSEQ multiplex PCR; TCRdb lists only in-frame clones, some missing. The sample shows hundreds of thousands of clones, 70% to 80% of them seen only once. The sequencing input was PBMCs. These receptors all come from a woman aged 40-49 years in good health. Some clones in this sample may be carry-over from other donors' samples.

The J gene is TRBJ2-6, the V gene TRBV11-3; D is undetermined. The CDR3 sequence is 14 residues long. Trimming left V 6 bases short and J 0 bases short, with 6 bases between. The germline CDR1 and CDR2 sequences are SGHNT and YENEEA. The CDR3 loop is CASSWGSGANVLTF. The CDR3 bases are TGTGCCAGCAGTTGGGGCTCTGGGGCCAACGTCCTGACTTTC.

The chain links TRBV7-2 to TRBJ2-6; D remains ambiguous. Trimming left V 3 bases short and J 0 bases short, with 6 bases between. This CDR3 has 15 residues. CDR1 and CDR2 from the germline V gene are SGHTA and FQGNSA. In nucleotides, the CDR3 is TGTGCCAGCAGCTTGGCCAGCTCTGGGGCCAACGTCCTGACTTTC. Protein sequence: CASSLASSGANVLTF.

V and J are TRBV11-2 and TRBJ1-1, with unresolved D. This CDR3 spans 14 amino acids. Germline V gene lookup returns CDR1 SGHAT and CDR2 FQNNGV. V was clipped by 2 bases and J by 4 bases, with 11 bases between them. CDR3 sequence: CASSLTAAGTEAFF. The CDR3 DNA reads TGTGCCAGCAGCTTAACGGCCGCTGGCACTGAAGCTTTCTTT.

This clone was counted between two and nine times. V gene TRBV30 combines with J gene TRBJ1-4; a possible D gene is TRBD1 (5 bases). CDR3 length: 14 amino acids. CDR1 is GTSNPN and CDR2 is SVGIG in the germline V gene (reference sequence). V was shortened by 2 bases and J by 8 bases, with 15 bases between the two germline ends. This chain's CDR3 is CAWSRPRVGEKLFF. The CDR3 coding sequence is TGTGCCTGGAGTCGGCCCAGGGTGGGCGAAAAACTGTTTTTT. Variable domain in full (rest from reference TRBV30 and TRBJ1-4): SQTIHQWPATLVQPVGSPLSLECTVEGTSNPNLYWYRQAAGRGLQLLFYSVGIGQISSEVPQNLSASRPQDRQFILSSKKLLLSDSGFYLCAWSRPRVGEKLFFGSGTQLSVL.

The chain is built from TRBV14 and TRBJ2-7; 8 bases map to TRBD2. The length of the CDR3 is 16 residues. In germline, CDR1 is SGHDN, CDR2 FVKESK. With V trimmed by 5 bases and J by 5 bases, 14 bases remained unmatched. DNA for the CDR3: TGTGCCAGCAGCGCCTTAGCGGGAAGGGTTCCCCACGAGCAGTACTTC. Its protein is CASSALAGRVPHEQYF.

The chain links TRBV4-2 to TRBJ2-7, with D unclear. Germline V lookup: CDR1 LGHNA, CDR2 YNFKEQ. The CDR3 covers 14 residues. V was shortened by 4 bases and J by 6 bases, with 16 bases between the two germline ends. The CDR3 is CASSRAEGIVEQYF. In nucleotides, the CDR3 is TGTGCCAGCAGCCGAGCCGAAGGGATTGTCGAGCAGTACTTC.

The rearrangement links TRBV5-4 to TRBJ2-1; D assignment may be TRBD1 or TRBD2 (5 bases each). The length of the CDR3 is 16 residues. Between the trimmed V and J ends, which lost 1 base and 3 bases, there was a span of 14 bases. The germline gives CDR1 SGHNT, CDR2 YYREEE (reference sequence). CDR3 DNA: TGTGCCAGCAGCTTGATGGGGCGGGTCAACTACAATGAGCAGTTCTTC. The encoded protein is CASSLMGRVNYNEQFF.

To note about this clone: This sample includes further DNA sequences coding for the same CDR3. The chain combines TRBV7-2 with TRBJ2-7, with 10 bases that match TRBD2. The germline gives CDR1 SGHTA, CDR2 FQGNSA. CDR3 length: 14 residues. V lost 3 bases and J lost 2; bases outside the gene matches: 1. In DNA, the CDR3 is TGTGCCAGCAGCTTTACTAGCGGGACCTACGAGCAGTACTTC. Protein sequence: CASSFTSGTYEQYF.

The rearrangement links TRBV7-9 to TRBJ2-2; 8 bases align to TRBD2. The CDR3 is made up of 16 amino acids. Germline loops: CDR1 SEHNR, CDR2 FQNEAQ (reference sequence). With 2 bases clipped from V and 2 bases from J, the junction kept 4 bases outside the gene matches. The CDR3 nucleotides read TGTGCCAGCAGCTTAAATAGCGGGAAAAACACCGGGGAGCTGTTTTTT. Translated: CASSLNSGKNTGELFF.

Remarks on this clone: A much larger clone lies a single base off, so this may be a read error. Within the sample, other DNA sequences also encode this same CDR3. This sequence joins TRBV7-9 and TRBJ1-2; D might be TRBD1 (6 bases). Trimming pared 5 bases from V and 8 bases from J, leaving 12 bases between. The CDR3 loop spans 12 amino acids. CDR1 SEHNR and CDR2 FQNEAQ come from the germline V gene (reference sequence). The CDR3 DNA reads TGTGCCAGCAGCGAGGGGGGGGTGGGCTACACCTTC. The encoded protein is CASSEGGVGYTF.

The rearrangement joins TRBV10-3 to TRBJ2-7, with 9 bases matching TRBD1. Germline values: CDR1 ENHRY, CDR2 SYGVKD. V trimming: 5 bases; J trimming: 5 bases; junction bases outside the gene matches: 13. The CDR3 contains 16 residues. CDR3 protein: CAISYLARTGEDEQYF. DNA for the CDR3: TGTGCCATCAGTTATTTAGCTCGGACAGGGGAGGACGAGCAGTACTTC.

This clone is a singleton in its sample. The J gene is TRBJ1-4, the V gene TRBV30, with D uncertain. V was trimmed by 0 bases and J by 4 bases, leaving 12 bases between them. The CDR3 loop spans 15 amino acids. The germline gives CDR1 GTSNPN, CDR2 SVGIG (reference sequence). Here the CDR3 reads CAWSVNMGSNEKLFF. In DNA form, the CDR3 reads TGTGCCTGGAGTGTAAACATGGGGAGTAATGAAAAACTGTTTTTT.

A few counts support this clone. The V call is TRBV27, the J call TRBJ1-2, with TRBD1 as a possible D gene (5 bases). The germline V gene has CDR1 MNHEY and CDR2 SMNVEV (reference sequence). The CDR3 is made up of 13 amino acids. V lost 3 bases to trimming and J lost 8 bases, with 13 bases between them. Written as DNA, the CDR3 is TGTGCCAGCAGTTTGAGGCAGGGTCACGGCTACACCTTC. Encoded protein: CASSLRQGHGYTF.

The chain employs TRBV29-1 and TRBJ2-3, with a weak D call TRBD1 (6 bases). Trimming cost V 6 bases and J 3 bases, with 13 bases left between them. The CDR3 has 13 amino acids. The germline V gene has CDR1 SQVTM and CDR2 ANQGSEA. The CDR3 loop is CSVASTGTDTQYF. The CDR3 region has the DNA TGCAGCGTGGCCTCCACAGGGACAGATACGCAGTATTTT.

The rearrangement uses TRBV4-3 and TRBJ1-5, with a possible D match to TRBD1 (6 bases). Germline lookup yields CDR1 LGHNA and CDR2 YSLEER. The CDR3 runs to 17 residues. V was cut by 0 bases and J by 7 bases, with 19 bases left in between. The CDR3 protein is CASSQDLQGGGEQPQHF. CDR3 coding DNA: TGCGCCAGCAGCCAAGATCTACAGGGTGGCGGCGAACAGCCCCAGCATTTT.

The V gene is TRBV7-9, the J gene TRBJ2-1, with TRBD2 matching over 10 bases. This CDR3 region has 18 residues. With 4 bases clipped from V and 6 bases from J, the junction kept 15 bases outside the gene matches. Germline assignment: CDR1 SEHNR and CDR2 FQNEAQ (reference sequence). This CDR3 reads CASSSYGTSAKRGNEQFF. The CDR3 DNA reads as TGTGCCAGCAGCTCCTACGGGACTAGCGCTAAACGCGGCAATGAGCAGTTCTTC.

The CDR3 bases are TGTGCCAGCAGTTTCCCGCCTAGGGAATATGAGCAGTTCTTC. Its protein is CASSFPPREYEQFF. This chain connects TRBV6-6 to TRBJ2-1; D uncertain. CDR1 and CDR2 (germline): MNHNY, SVGAGI (reference sequence). This CDR3 has 14 residues. V lost 4 bases and J lost 8, with 15 bases in between.

The rearrangement links TRBV29-1 to TRBJ2-1; a possible D gene is TRBD2 (5 bases). Germline V lookup: CDR1 SQVTM, CDR2 ANQGSEA. V lost 5 bases and J 2 bases, leaving 10 bases between the germline ends. The CDR3 sequence is 13 residues long. This chain's CDR3 is CSVRGIAYNEQFF. The CDR3 DNA is TGCAGCGTTCGAGGGATTGCCTACAATGAGCAGTTCTTC.

The CDR3 spells CASSVGSSRTNEQFF. The CDR3 DNA reads as TGTGCCAGCAGCGTAGGAAGTAGCCGCACCAATGAGCAGTTCTTC. The genes are TRBV9 and TRBJ2-1; D is ambiguous. Trimming removed 0 bases at V and 6 bases at J, with 13 bases between. The V gene's germline CDR1 is SGDLS and CDR2 YYNGEE. CDR3 size: 15 residues.

The chain links TRBV27 to TRBJ2-3; TRBD1 is a possible D gene (6 bases). V shed 1 base and J shed 6 bases, with 14 bases lying between them. The CDR3 runs to 15 residues. Germline V CDR1 and CDR2: MNHEY, SMNVEV (reference sequence). CDR3 nucleotide sequence: TGTGCCAGCAGTTTATTTTCCAGGGGTCTCGATACGCAGTATTTT. Translating gives CASSLFSRGLDTQYF.

The rearrangement links TRBV2 to TRBJ2-1; TRBD1 matches at 7 bases. The CDR3 loop spans 15 amino acids. V shed 6 bases and J 10 bases; nucleotides not matched to a gene: 15. Germline V gene sequence: CDR1 SNHLY, CDR2 FYNNEI. The CDR3 bases are TGTGCCAGCAGCGCGGACAGGCCGCTCGGAAGGGAGCAGTTCTTC. This encodes CASSADRPLGREQFF.

The gene calls are TRBV19 and TRBJ1-5, with D perhaps matching TRBD1 (5 bases). The CDR3 length is 14 residues. Germline assignment: CDR1 LNHDA and CDR2 SQIVND (reference sequence). Between the trimmed V and J ends, which lost 7 bases and 1 base, there was a span of 11 bases. The CDR3 reads CASTTGGSNQPQHF. The CDR3 region has the DNA TGTGCCAGTACTACTGGGGGGAGCAATCAGCCCCAGCATTTT.

As to this clone: A much bigger clone sits one base away, suggesting this may be a read error. This chain connects TRBV7-9 to TRBJ2-1, with D maybe TRBD1 (5 bases). CDR3 length equals 13 residues. The V and J ends lost 5 bases and 4 bases respectively, with 9 bases between them. CDR1 and CDR2 from the germline V gene are SEHNR and FQNEAQ (reference sequence). The CDR3 loop reads CASSPDRYNEQFF. The CDR3 bases are TGTGCCAGCAGCCCTGACAGATACAATGAGCAGTTCTTC.

J is TRBJ2-5 and V is TRBV5-6; TRBD2 matches at 11 bases. Germline values: CDR1 SGHDT, CDR2 YYEEEE. The CDR3 is made up of 15 amino acids. V dropped 4 bases and J dropped 2; count of bases not matched to a gene: 4. In nucleotides, the CDR3 is TGTGCCAGCAGCCGCGGGACTAGCGGACAAGAGACCCAGTACTTC. As protein: CASSRGTSGQETQYF.

V and J are TRBV15 and TRBJ2-7; D is possibly TRBD2 (6 bases). Trimming shortened V by 0 bases and J by 5 bases, and 17 bases separated the two germline ends. The CDR3 is 16 residues long. CDR1 LNHNV and CDR2 YYDKDF come from the germline V gene (reference sequence). CDR3 region: CATSRDGAGDRDEQYF. The CDR3 DNA reads TGTGCCACCAGCAGAGATGGAGCGGGTGATCGGGACGAGCAGTACTTC.

V and J are TRBV11-1 and TRBJ2-7; D unresolved. The CDR3 runs 13 residues. The germline gives CDR1 SGHAT, CDR2 FQDESV (reference sequence). The V and J ends lost 7 bases and 0 bases respectively, with 10 bases between them. Here the CDR3 reads CASTSEFSYEQYF. The CDR3 bases are TGTGCCAGCACCTCGGAGTTCTCCTACGAGCAGTACTTC.

V gene TRBV14 combines with J gene TRBJ2-4; 7 bases are a match to TRBD2. CDR3 length equals 13 residues. Germline-derived CDR1 and CDR2 are SGHDN and FVKESK. V lost 6 bases, J lost 7 bases, and 6 bases stayed unmatched. CDR3 DNA sequence: TGTGCCAGCAGACCCTCCGGGGGGAACATTCAGTACTTC. Translation gives CASRPSGGNIQYF.

The chain is built from TRBV10-3 and TRBJ2-7; D is undetermined. Germline CDR1 and CDR2: ENHRY and SYGVKD. The CDR3 totals 13 residues. The ends were cut back, 0 bases at V and 2 bases at J, with 5 bases in the middle. This CDR3 reads CAISESGTYEQYF. The CDR3 DNA is TGTGCCATCAGTGAGTCGGGTACCTACGAGCAGTACTTC.

The chain joins TRBV28 to TRBJ1-5; no reliable D call. CDR1 and CDR2 from the germline V gene are MDHEN and SYDVKM. The CDR3 sequence is 15 residues long. The germline V and J ends were trimmed by 1 base and 8 bases, with 15 bases remaining between them. As DNA, the CDR3 is TGTGCCAGCAGTTTATTAGCCCAAAAAATCAAGCCCCAGCATTTT. Translating it yields CASSLLAQKIKPQHF.

The CDR3 loop is CASSLTGTRVTILHEQYF. The CDR3 DNA sequence: TGTGCCAGCAGCTTAACCGGGACTAGAGTAACTATTCTCCACGAGCAGTACTTC. The rearrangement uses TRBV11-2 and TRBJ2-7, with 8 bases matching TRBD2. The J segment lost 5 bases and the V segment lost 2 bases, leaving 17 bases of the junction unmatched. Germline V gene data show CDR1 as SGHAT and CDR2 as FQNNGV. The CDR3 length is 18 residues.